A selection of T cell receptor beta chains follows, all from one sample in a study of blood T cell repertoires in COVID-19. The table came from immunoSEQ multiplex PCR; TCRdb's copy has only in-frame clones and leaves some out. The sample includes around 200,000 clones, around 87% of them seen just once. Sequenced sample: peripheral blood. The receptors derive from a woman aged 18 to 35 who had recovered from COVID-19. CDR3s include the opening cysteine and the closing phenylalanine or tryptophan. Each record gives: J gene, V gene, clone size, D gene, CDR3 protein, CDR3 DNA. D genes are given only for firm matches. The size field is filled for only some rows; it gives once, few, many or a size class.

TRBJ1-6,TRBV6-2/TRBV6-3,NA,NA,CASSWGPAYSPLHF,TGTGCCAGCAGTTGGGGGCCCGCCTATTCACCCCTCCACTTT
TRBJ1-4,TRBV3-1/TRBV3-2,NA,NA,CASSQRGFNEKLFF,TGTGCCAGCAGCCAAAGGGGGTTTAATGAAAAACTGTTTTTT
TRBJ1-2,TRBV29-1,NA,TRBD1,CSASGQGSYGYTF,TGCAGCGCCTCGGGACAGGGATCCTATGGCTACACCTTC
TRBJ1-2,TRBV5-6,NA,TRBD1,CASSNYRPTGAILGYTF,TGTGCCAGCAGCAATTATCGTCCGACAGGGGCGATCCTTGGCTACACCTTC
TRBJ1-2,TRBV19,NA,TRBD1,CASSLAGTGSYGYTF,TGTGCCAGTAGTTTGGCCGGGACAGGGTCCTATGGCTACACCTTC
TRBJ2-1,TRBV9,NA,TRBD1,CASSEDRGYEQFF,TGTGCCAGCAGCGAGGACAGGGGGTATGAGCAGTTCTTC
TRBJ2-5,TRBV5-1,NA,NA,CASSLGAQQETQYF,TGCGCCAGCAGCTTAGGGGCACAACAAGAGACCCAGTACTTC
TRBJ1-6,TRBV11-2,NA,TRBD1,CASSLDTSYDRGNRPLHF,TGTGCCAGCAGCTTAGATACCTCGTATGACAGGGGAAATCGACCCCTCCACTTT
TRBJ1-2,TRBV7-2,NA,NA,CASSFPGNYGYTF,TGTGCCAGCAGCTTCCCGGGAAACTATGGCTACACCTTC
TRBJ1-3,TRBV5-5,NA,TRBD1,CASKLVGQGGNTIYF,TGTGCCAGCAAGCTTGTGGGACAGGGCGGAAACACCATATATTTT
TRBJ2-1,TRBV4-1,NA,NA,CASSQDGPYNEQFF,TGCGCCAGCAGCCAAGATGGGCCCTACAATGAGCAGTTCTTC
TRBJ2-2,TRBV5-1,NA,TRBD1,CASSLGLIGGANGELFF,TGCGCCAGCAGCTTGGGGTTGATAGGGGGCGCGAACGGGGAGCTGTTTTTT
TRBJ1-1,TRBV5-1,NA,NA,CASGGRAGDTEAFF,TGCGCCAGCGGCGGTAGGGCGGGGGACACTGAAGCTTTCTTT
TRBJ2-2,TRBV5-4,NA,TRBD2,CASSGNLAGDRTGELFF,TGTGCCAGCAGCGGAAACCTAGCGGGAGATCGAACCGGGGAGCTGTTTTTT
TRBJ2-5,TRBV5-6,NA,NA,CASTPGGRQETQYF,TGTGCCAGCACGCCAGGGGGGAGGCAAGAGACCCAGTACTTC
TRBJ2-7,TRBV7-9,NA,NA,CASSLDWGAEQYF,TGTGCCAGCAGCTTAGACTGGGGCGCCGAGCAGTACTTC
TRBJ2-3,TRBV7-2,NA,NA,CASRLPPHLDTQYF,TGTGCCAGCAGACTCCCTCCCCACTTAGATACGCAGTATTTT
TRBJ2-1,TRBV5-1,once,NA,CASSSSIGVNEQFF,TGCGCCAGCAGCTCCTCGATCGGGGTTAATGAGCAGTTCTTC
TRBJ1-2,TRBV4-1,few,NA,CASSQDRSSWGYTF,TGCGCCAGCAGCCAAGATCGGTCCTCTTGGGGCTACACCTTC
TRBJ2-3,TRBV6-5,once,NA,CASSYSFRDWVVTQYF,TGTGCCAGCAGTTACTCGTTCCGGGACTGGGTGGTTACGCAGTATTTT
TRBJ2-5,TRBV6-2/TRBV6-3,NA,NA,CASSHRRFKSETQYF,TGTGCCAGCAGCCACAGGCGCTTCAAGTCGGAGACCCAGTACTTC
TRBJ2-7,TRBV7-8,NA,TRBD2,CASSLEPSGHEQYF,TGTGCCAGCAGCTTAGAGCCTAGCGGGCACGAGCAGTACTTC
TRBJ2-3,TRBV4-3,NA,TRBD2,CASSHQLAGGPRFTDTQYF,TGCGCCAGCAGCCACCAACTAGCGGGGGGTCCTCGATTCACAGATACGCAGTATTTT
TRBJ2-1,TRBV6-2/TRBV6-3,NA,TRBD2,CASSYSTSGIHEQFF,TGTGCCAGCAGTTACTCGACTAGCGGGATCCACGAGCAGTTCTTC
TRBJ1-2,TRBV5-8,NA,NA,CASSSPRAGATFNYGYTF,TGTGCCAGCAGCTCTCCACGGGCAGGGGCAACGTTTAACTATGGCTACACCTTC
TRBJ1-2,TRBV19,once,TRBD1,CASSPQGSNYGYTF,TGTGCCAGTAGCCCACAGGGGTCCAACTATGGCTACACCTTC
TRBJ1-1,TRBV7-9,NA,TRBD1,CASSFPRQGASVLDTEAFF,TGTGCCAGCAGCTTCCCCCGACAGGGGGCGAGTGTTTTGGACACTGAAGCTTTCTTT
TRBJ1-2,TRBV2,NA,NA,CASSVRDYGYTF,TGTGCCAGCAGTGTGAGGGACTATGGCTACACCTTC
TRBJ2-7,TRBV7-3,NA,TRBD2,CASSLLAGSYEQYF,TGTGCCAGCAGCTTACTAGCGGGCTCCTACGAGCAGTACTTC
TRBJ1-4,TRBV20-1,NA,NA,CSASQGGGQKLFF,TGCAGTGCTAGTCAGGGAGGCGGGCAAAAACTGTTTTTT
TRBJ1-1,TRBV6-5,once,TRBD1,CASSCRDRGWPEAFF,TGTGCCAGCAGTTGCAGGGACAGGGGATGGCCTGAAGCTTTCTTT
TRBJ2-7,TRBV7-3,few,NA,CASSLMVGQGYEQYF,TGTGCCAGCAGCTTAATGGTGGGCCAGGGCTACGAGCAGTACTTC
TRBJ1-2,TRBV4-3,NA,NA,CASSQEAGDWANYGYTF,TGCGCCAGCAGCCAAGAGGCAGGGGATTGGGCTAACTATGGCTACACCTTC
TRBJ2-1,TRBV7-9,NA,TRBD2,CASSSVRDYSYNEQFF,TGTGCCAGCAGCTCTGTCCGGGACTACTCCTACAATGAGCAGTTCTTC
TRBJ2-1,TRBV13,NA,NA,CASSLERRVEQFF,TGTGCCAGCAGCTTAGAAAGGCGGGTTGAGCAGTTCTTC